This TCR beta chain comes out of a study of OX40 agonist ivuxolimab in advanced cancers. Looking at the study overall: Participants could have had prior anti-PD-1, anti-PD-L1 or anti-CTLA-4 therapy, and roughly 40% had some. Study findings and constraints: Antigen specificity of clonally expanded peripheral T cells was not established. Averaged across samples, CD8+ T cells carried more expanded clones than CD4+ did.

On this clone: Antigen unknown.

Generated by immunoSEQ multiplex PCR, the TCRdb table keeps only in-frame clones and is missing some. The data hold tens of thousands of clones, with 89% observed a single time. Germline CDR1 reads MNHNS; CDR2 reads SASEGT. CDR3 size: 14 residues. V shed 6 bases, J shed 3 bases, and the junction held 5 bases outside the gene matches. Exclusion of a patient followed from autoimmune disease history or systemic immunosuppression. Sample: CD4+ or CD8+ T cells sorted from blood, taken in a trial of the OX40 agonist ivuxolimab. The receptor comes from an adult with an advanced solid tumor such as melanoma, head and neck, liver or kidney cancer. The chain carries TRBV6-1 and TRBJ2-7; the match to TRBD1 covers 10 bases. CDR3 coding DNA: TGTGCCAGCAGCGCCGGGACAGGGGTCTACGAGCAGTACTTC. Its protein is CASSAGTGVYEQYF.